This TCR beta chain was documented in a study of blood T cell repertoires in COVID-19. Whole-study context: Sites across the United States, Italy and Spain contributed samples from acute and convalescent COVID-19. T cells, B-cell-depleted T cells, or PBMCs provided the cDNA or gDNA that served as material.

The CDR3 runs to 13 residues. Trimming removed 5 bases at V and 1 base at J, with 8 bases between. As processed by the authors: Amplified reference gene primers provided the basis for estimating nucleated cell counts. Repertoires were generated with immunoSEQ multiplex PCR, while TCRdb's copy carries only in-frame clones and drops some. That table furnishes V, J and clone size, whereas the DNA furnished D and trimming. The profile shows 220,000 or so clones, approximately 83% of them singletons. The clonotype was recovered from a woman aged 25 to 39 who had recovered from COVID-19. Sequenced: peripheral blood. This rearrangement joins TRBV12-3 or TRBV12-4 to TRBJ1-1, with unresolved D. CDR3 in DNA: TGTGCCAGCAGTCGAAGAGAGAACACTGAAGCTTTCTTT. This translates into CASSRRENTEAFF.